This entry lists 32 T cell receptor beta chains sequenced from one sample in a study of T-cell memory formation after mild COVID-19. Using its own MiXCR run on the 5' RACE reads, TCRdb lists one record per CDR3 protein. The table has about 250,000 distinct CDR3 sequences, roughly 17% seen once; the top ten hold approximately 3.4%. The sample taken for sequencing was PBMCs or a T cell subset sorted from them (not recorded which). All receptors come from a man younger than 30 who had mild COVID-19 (a few samples of this study predate the infection). Cell type and time point are not known.

The rearrangement joins TRBV6-4 to TRBJ1-1, with TRBD1 matching over 7 bases. V lost 6 bases, J lost 5 bases, and 9 bases stayed unmatched. Germline CDR1 reads MRHNA; CDR2 reads SNTAGT. This CDR3 is built from 14 residues. The CDR3 spells CASSAGGGRTEAFF. The CDR3 region has the DNA TGTGCCAGCAGCGCAGGGGGGGGGAGGACTGAAGCTTTCTTT.

The V and J genes are TRBV20-1 and TRBJ2-5; a possible D gene is TRBD1 (5 bases). V lost 0 bases and J 3 bases, leaving 11 bases between the germline ends. This CDR3 has 14 residues. Germline V gives CDR1 DFQATT, CDR2 SNEGSKA (reference sequence). CDR3 residues: CSARDGKGEETQYF. The CDR3 nucleotides are TGCAGTGCTAGAGATGGTAAAGGGGAAGAGACCCAGTACTTC.

Here the CDR3 reads CASSQTGDHTIYF. In DNA form, the CDR3 reads TGTGCCAGCAGCCAGACGGGGGACCACACCATATATTTT. The chain joins TRBV4-2 to TRBJ1-3; weak D call: TRBD1 (5 bases). Trimming took off 3 bases at V and 8 bases at J, with 11 bases between the two ends. Germline V lookup: CDR1 LGHNA, CDR2 YNFKEQ. CDR3 size: 13 residues.

This clonotype is termed medium-sized. The chain carries TRBV24-1 and TRBJ1-2, with 9 bases matching TRBD1. The CDR3 length is 14 residues. Germline CDR1 KGHDR, CDR2 SFDVKD. V shed 3 bases and J 4 bases; nucleotides not matched to a gene: 2. This chain's CDR3 is CATSDQTGGYGYTF. In nucleotides, the CDR3 is TGTGCCACCAGTGATCAGACAGGGGGCTATGGCTACACCTTC.

The rearrangement links TRBV6-5 to TRBJ1-2; D remains unclear. Trimming removed 0 bases at V and 2 bases at J, with 16 bases between. CDR1 is MNHEY, CDR2 SVGAGI, per germline. The CDR3 is 17 residues long. The CDR3 sequence: CASSYSQSLGANYGYTF. The CDR3 region has the DNA TGTGCCAGCAGTTACTCTCAGTCCTTGGGTGCGAACTATGGCTACACCTTC.

The table lists this clonotype with a few counts. This chain links TRBV4-3 with TRBJ1-2, with a possible D match to TRBD1 (6 bases). Germline loops: CDR1 LGHNA, CDR2 YSLEER. There are 15 residues in the CDR3. The V end lost 0 bases, the J end lost 4 bases, and 12 bases lay between the germline ends. The DNA of the CDR3 is TGCGCCAGCAGCCAAGATCCGGACAGCTCCTATGGCTACACCTTC. It translates to CASSQDPDSSYGYTF.

This clonotype has ten or more counts. The J gene is TRBJ2-3, the V gene TRBV27, with TRBD2 matching over 10 bases. The CDR3 sequence is 17 residues long. The germline CDR1 and CDR2 sequences are MNHEY and SMNVEV (reference sequence). The V segment lost 5 bases and the J segment 4 bases; nucleotides outside the gene matches: 12. The DNA of the CDR3 is TGTGCCAGCAGTACCGGGAGCGGGGGGGCCAGGGCAGATACGCAGTATTTT. The encoded protein is CASSTGSGGARADTQYF.

In this sample, this clonotype turned up a few times. J is TRBJ2-7 and V is TRBV12-3 or TRBV12-4, with D hard to call. CDR3 length: 13 amino acids. Trimming removed 3 bases at V and 3 bases at J, with 9 bases between. The CDR3 spells CASSFSQFYEQYF. Written as DNA, the CDR3 is TGTGCCAGCAGTTTCTCACAGTTCTACGAGCAGTACTTC.

CDR3 protein: CASSPNSGTSGGDEQFF. The CDR3 DNA reads TGCGCCAGCAGCCCCAACTCCGGGACTAGCGGGGGGGATGAGCAGTTCTTC. The chain links TRBV5-1 to TRBJ2-1; 16 bases are shared with TRBD2. V was clipped by 4 bases and J by 8 bases; unmatched bases: 9. The CDR3 length is 17 residues. Per the germline V gene, CDR1 is SGHRS and CDR2 is YFSETQ.

This chain connects TRBV10-3 to TRBJ1-5; tentatively, D is TRBD1 (5 bases). The CDR3 is made up of 12 amino acids. Per germline, CDR1 ENHRY and CDR2 SYGVKD. V shed 6 bases and J shed 7 bases, with 10 bases lying between them. CDR3 in amino acids: CAIRGDSQPQHF. The CDR3 bases are TGTGCCATCAGGGGTGACAGCCAGCCCCAGCATTTT.

The CDR3 reads CASSLSPITDTQYF. In nucleotides, the CDR3 is TGTGCCAGCAGTTTATCCCCAATCACAGATACGCAGTATTTT. V and J are TRBV28 and TRBJ2-3; unclear D gene. Germline loops: CDR1 MDHEN, CDR2 SYDVKM. Trimming cost V 1 base and J 2 bases, with 7 bases left between them. CDR3 length: 14 residues.

This clonotype was recorded many times. The chain carries TRBV5-1 and TRBJ2-1; tentative D call: TRBD2 (6 bases). This CDR3 is built from 14 residues. From germline, CDR1 is SGHRS and CDR2 YFSETQ. With 0 bases removed from V and 8 bases from J, the gap between germline ends came to 12 bases. The CDR3 DNA reads as TGCGCCAGCAGCTTGGACGGGGGTATCGATGAGCAGTTCTTC. Its protein is CASSLDGGIDEQFF.

The chain carries TRBV4-1 and TRBJ1-1; no clear D. V was shortened by 1 base and J by 5 bases, with 8 bases between the two germline ends. This CDR3 is 13 amino acids long. Germline CDR1 and CDR2: MGHRA and YSYEKL. The CDR3 sequence: CASSQVVGTEAFF. The CDR3 DNA reads TGCGCCAGCAGCCAAGTAGTAGGAACTGAAGCTTTCTTT.

The table lists this clonotype with a few counts. The rearrangement uses TRBV27 and TRBJ1-4, with D unclear. Deletions cut 4 bases from V and 1 base from J, with 7 bases between. Germline V gene data show CDR1 as MNHEY and CDR2 as SMNVEV (reference sequence). The CDR3 runs 14 residues. CDR3 nucleotides: TGTGCCAGCAGTTCGTCAGGAACTAATGAAAAACTGTTTTTT. Translation gives CASSSSGTNEKLFF.

This chain uses TRBV15 with TRBJ2-5; no clear D gene. The V gene's germline CDR1 is LNHNV and CDR2 YYDKDF (reference sequence). The V gene lost 1 base and the J gene lost 2 bases, with 5 bases spanning the gap. The length of the CDR3 is 13 residues. The CDR3: CATSRGHQETQYF. CDR3 in DNA: TGTGCCACCAGCAGAGGGCATCAAGAGACCCAGTACTTC.

The V and J genes are TRBV5-1 and TRBJ1-2; D perhaps matches TRBD1 (6 bases). Trimming took 2 bases from V and 5 from J, leaving 16 bases between them. Germline CDR1 SGHRS, CDR2 YFSETQ. The CDR3 consists of 15 residues. The CDR3 nucleotides are TGCGCCAGCAGCTTCTCAAATGGGGGGCGATATGGCTACACCTTC. Its protein product is CASSFSNGGRYGYTF.

Many counts were recorded for this clonotype. The chain links TRBV5-6 to TRBJ2-5; no reliable D call. The end of the DNA aligns better with TRBJ2-1, so the J call may be wrong. The CDR3 is 15 amino acids. Germline V CDR1 and CDR2: SGHDT, YYEEEE. CDR3 residues: CASSLSKGLRLIQFF. The CDR3 DNA reads as TGTGCCAGCAGCTTGTCAAAGGGCCTCCGTTTGATCCAGTTCTTC.

About this clonotype: The junction does not match germline at one end; this may be a read error. This CDR3 reads CASSAPGTGGETQYF. The CDR3 nucleotides are TGTGCTAGCAGCGCCCCCGGGACAGGTGGAGAGACCCAGTACTTC. The chain links TRBV7-7 to TRBJ2-5, with TRBD1 matching over 8 bases. The CDR3 covers 15 residues. Germline CDR1 SSHAT, CDR2 FNYEAQ (reference sequence). The full variable domain, in which reference TRBV7-7 and TRBJ2-5 provide the parts outside the CDR3, is GAGVSQSPRYKVTKRGQDVTLRCDPISSHATLYWYQQALGQGPEFLTYFNYEAQPDKSGLPSDRFSAERPEGSISTLTIQRTEQRDSAMYRCASSAPGTGGETQYFGPGTRLLVL.

The V and J genes are TRBV9 and TRBJ1-5; D unclear. Germline V CDR1 and CDR2: SGDLS, YYNGEE. The CDR3 has 17 residues. V lost 0 bases and J 4 bases, leaving 17 bases between the germline ends. The CDR3, as DNA: TGTGCCAGCAGCGTAGGGACGGGAACTGGGGAAAATCAGCCCCAGCATTTT. It encodes CASSVGTGTGENQPQHF.

There are a few counts of this clonotype. This rearrangement joins TRBV7-2 to TRBJ2-1; D remains unclear. Between the trimmed V and J ends, which lost 2 bases and 12 bases, there was a span of 8 bases. Germline V gives CDR1 SGHTA, CDR2 FQGNSA. The CDR3 runs 11 residues. In DNA form, the CDR3 reads TGTGCCAGCAGCTTATGGGGTACGCAGTTCTTC. It encodes CASSLWGTQFF.

This sequence joins TRBV24-1 and TRBJ2-2, with a possible D match to TRBD1 (6 bases). Per the germline V gene, CDR1 is KGHDR and CDR2 is SFDVKD. The germline V and J ends were trimmed by 0 bases and 7 bases, with 8 bases remaining between them. The CDR3 runs 14 residues. The CDR3 reads CATSDLGQIGELFF. DNA of the CDR3: TGTGCCACCAGTGATTTGGGACAGATCGGGGAGCTGTTTTTT.

This clonotype was observed many times. This sequence joins TRBV5-1 and TRBJ2-7; 7 bases are a match to TRBD2. Germline V gives CDR1 SGHRS, CDR2 YFSETQ. With 6 bases clipped from V and 0 bases from J, the junction kept 6 bases outside the gene matches. There are 14 residues in the CDR3. CDR3 sequence reads: CASMAGGGSYEQYF. The CDR3 DNA reads as TGCGCCAGCATGGCAGGCGGGGGCTCCTACGAGCAGTACTTC.

This clonotype appeared a few times. The chain uses TRBV5-4 and TRBJ2-1; D possibly corresponds to TRBD2 (6 bases). Germline-derived CDR1 and CDR2 are SGHNT and YYREEE (reference sequence). Trimming took off 4 bases at V and 2 bases at J, with 13 bases between the two ends. CDR3 length: 15 residues. The CDR3 coding sequence is TGTGCCAGCAGCCCGGGACTGATGGCCTACAATGAGCAGTTCTTC. It translates to CASSPGLMAYNEQFF.

The chain joins TRBV18 to TRBJ1-1; D remains ambiguous. The CDR3 runs to 14 residues. Germline loops: CDR1 KGHSH, CDR2 LQKENI. Between the trimmed V and J ends, which lost 5 bases and 2 bases, there was a span of 12 bases. CDR3 DNA: TGTGCCAGCTCAAGGGCAGGCTTCAACACTGAAGCTTTCTTT. Amino acids: CASSRAGFNTEAFF.

This sequence joins TRBV6-5 and TRBJ1-2; tentatively, D is TRBD1 (6 bases). The CDR3 is 12 residues long. The germline V and J ends were trimmed by 0 bases and 10 bases, with 9 bases remaining between them. Germline V gene sequence: CDR1 MNHEY, CDR2 SVGAGI. CDR3 nucleotide sequence: TGTGCCAGCAGTTACTCCGGGGGCTCCTACACCTTC. Encoded protein: CASSYSGGSYTF.

J is TRBJ1-1 and V is TRBV5-1; tentatively, D is TRBD1 (6 bases). Germline CDR1 is SGHRS and CDR2 is YFSETQ. The CDR3 has 14 residues. Trimming removed 5 bases at V and 1 base at J, with 12 bases between. CDR3 region: CASRLRDTNTEAFF. In DNA, the CDR3 is TGCGCCAGCAGACTGCGGGACACGAACACTGAAGCTTTCTTT.

V and J are TRBV2 and TRBJ1-6; D uncertain. The CDR3 spans 16 residues. Deletions cut 10 bases from V and 0 bases from J, with 16 bases between. Germline V gives CDR1 SNHLY, CDR2 FYNNEI. CDR3 residues: CATVLHASSYNSPLHF. The CDR3 nucleotides read TGTGCCACAGTATTACACGCGAGCTCCTATAATTCACCCCTCCACTTT.

V usage is TRBV29-1 and J usage is TRBJ1-2; TRBD1 aligns across 9 bases. V lost 8 bases, J lost 8 bases, and 9 bases stayed unmatched. The CDR3 covers 12 residues. Looked up from germline, CDR1 is SQVTM and CDR2 is ANQGSEA. CDR3 sequence reads: CSFSQGAAGYTF. As DNA, the CDR3 is TGCAGCTTCTCACAGGGGGCTGCCGGCTACACCTTC.

V usage is TRBV12-3 or TRBV12-4 and J usage is TRBJ2-7; D uncertain. The CDR3 length is 14 residues. V was pared by 5 bases and J by 6 bases, with 17 bases between. The CDR3 is CASSPGHASGEQYF. CDR3 nucleotides: TGTGCCAGCAGTCCAGGTCATGCATCCGGCGAGCAGTACTTC.

The rearrangement links TRBV20-1 to TRBJ1-4, with unresolved D. With 0 bases removed from V and 3 bases from J, the gap between germline ends came to 8 bases. Germline CDR1 is DFQATT and CDR2 is SNEGSKA (reference sequence). The CDR3 is made up of 14 amino acids. The CDR3 sequence is CSARDPGPNEKLFF. For the CDR3, the DNA is TGCAGTGCTAGAGACCCGGGCCCTAATGAAAAACTGTTTTTT.

This clonotype was found a few times. The V call is TRBV10-1, the J call TRBJ2-7; 8 bases line up with TRBD1. The CDR3 extends over 13 amino acids. Unmatched junction bases numbered 5, after V lost 5 bases and J lost 5 bases. Germline V gene lookup returns CDR1 WNHNN and CDR2 SYGVQD (reference sequence). The CDR3 is CASSSGQGHEQYF. As DNA, the CDR3 is TGCGCCAGCAGTTCAGGACAGGGACACGAGCAGTACTTC.

V usage is TRBV18 and J usage is TRBJ2-1; the D gene is possibly TRBD1 (6 bases). This CDR3 is built from 13 residues. Germline-derived CDR1 and CDR2 are KGHSH and LQKENI. The V end lost 3 bases, the J end lost 10 bases, and 13 bases lay between the germline ends. As DNA, the CDR3 is TGTGCCAGCTCACCGACTGCCGGACAGGAGCAGTTCTTC. This encodes CASSPTAGQEQFF.